One and the same sample provided the 4 T cell receptor beta chains below, sequenced in a study of human T cells and chemical hapten exposure. Unique molecular identifiers were attached to individual cDNA molecules during library preparation. TCRdb reprocessed the reads via MiXCR and lists one record per CDR3 protein. The sample records about 120,000 distinct CDR3 sequences, more than 8.5% being singletons. The authors extracted total RNA from unfractionated whole blood. Specimen: whole blood. The receptors shown here come from a human donor in good health. Some clones in this sample may be carry-over from other donors' samples.

Only a few counts were recorded for this clonotype. The J gene is TRBJ2-5, the V gene TRBV3-2; the D segment call TRBD1 is taken from the table without a DNA check. TRBV3-2 is a documented pseudogene. There are 14 residues in the CDR3. DNA of the CDR3: TGTGCCAGCAGCCCCCGACAGGGGCAAGAGACCCAGTACTTC. Translated: CASSPRQGQETQYF.

This clonotype was seen at least ten times. This chain connects TRBV7-2 to TRBJ2-7; 11 bases agree with TRBD2. The CDR3 totals 16 residues. Germline loops: CDR1 SGHTA, CDR2 FQGNSA. Trimming at V came to 5 bases and at J to 4 bases, leaving 10 bases not matched to a gene. The CDR3 protein is CASSPNSGRGRYEQYF. In DNA, the CDR3 is TGTGCCAGCAGCCCTAATAGCGGGAGGGGGAGGTACGAGCAGTACTTC. The complete variable domain, with remaining parts taken from reference TRBV7-2 and TRBJ2-7, reads GAGVSQSPSNKVTEKGKDVELRCDPISGHTALYWYRQSLGQGLEFLIYFQGNSAPDKSGLPSDRFSAERTGGSVSTLTIQRTQQEDSAVYLCASSPNSGRGRYEQYFGPGTRLTVT.

The rearrangement joins TRBV19 to TRBJ1-1; a weak D match, TRBD1 (5 bases). The CDR3 contains 13 residues. The V end was cut by 4 bases, the J end by 4 bases, with 10 bases between. CDR1 LNHDA and CDR2 SQIVND come from the germline V gene (reference sequence). The CDR3 here is CASSTTVITEAFF. The CDR3 DNA reads as TGTGCCAGTAGTACGACAGTTATCACTGAAGCTTTCTTT.

This clonotype was seen repeatedly, ten times or more. The gene calls are TRBV14 and TRBJ1-2; D gene uncertain. From germline, CDR1 is SGHDN and CDR2 FVKESK. V shed 0 bases and J shed 4 bases, with 6 bases lying between them. The CDR3 is 13 amino acids. CDR3 sequence reads: CASSQERSYGYTF. CDR3 coding DNA: TGTGCCAGCAGCCAAGAGAGGTCCTATGGCTACACCTTC.